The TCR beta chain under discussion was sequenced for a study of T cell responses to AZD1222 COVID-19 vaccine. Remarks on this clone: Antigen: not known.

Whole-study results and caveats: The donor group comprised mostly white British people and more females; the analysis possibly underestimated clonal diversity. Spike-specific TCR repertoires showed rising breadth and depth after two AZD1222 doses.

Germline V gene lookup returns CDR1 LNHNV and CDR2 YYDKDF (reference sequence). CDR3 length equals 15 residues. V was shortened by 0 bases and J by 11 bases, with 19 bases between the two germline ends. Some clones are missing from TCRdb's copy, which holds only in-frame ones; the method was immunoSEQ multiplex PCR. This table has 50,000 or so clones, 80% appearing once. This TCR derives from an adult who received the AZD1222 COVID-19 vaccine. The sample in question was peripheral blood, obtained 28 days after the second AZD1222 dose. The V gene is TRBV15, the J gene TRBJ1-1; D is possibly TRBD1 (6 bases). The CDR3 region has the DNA TGTGCCACCAGCAGAGATAGGTCGACAGGCGAGAAGGCTTTCTTT. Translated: CATSRDRSTGEKAFF.